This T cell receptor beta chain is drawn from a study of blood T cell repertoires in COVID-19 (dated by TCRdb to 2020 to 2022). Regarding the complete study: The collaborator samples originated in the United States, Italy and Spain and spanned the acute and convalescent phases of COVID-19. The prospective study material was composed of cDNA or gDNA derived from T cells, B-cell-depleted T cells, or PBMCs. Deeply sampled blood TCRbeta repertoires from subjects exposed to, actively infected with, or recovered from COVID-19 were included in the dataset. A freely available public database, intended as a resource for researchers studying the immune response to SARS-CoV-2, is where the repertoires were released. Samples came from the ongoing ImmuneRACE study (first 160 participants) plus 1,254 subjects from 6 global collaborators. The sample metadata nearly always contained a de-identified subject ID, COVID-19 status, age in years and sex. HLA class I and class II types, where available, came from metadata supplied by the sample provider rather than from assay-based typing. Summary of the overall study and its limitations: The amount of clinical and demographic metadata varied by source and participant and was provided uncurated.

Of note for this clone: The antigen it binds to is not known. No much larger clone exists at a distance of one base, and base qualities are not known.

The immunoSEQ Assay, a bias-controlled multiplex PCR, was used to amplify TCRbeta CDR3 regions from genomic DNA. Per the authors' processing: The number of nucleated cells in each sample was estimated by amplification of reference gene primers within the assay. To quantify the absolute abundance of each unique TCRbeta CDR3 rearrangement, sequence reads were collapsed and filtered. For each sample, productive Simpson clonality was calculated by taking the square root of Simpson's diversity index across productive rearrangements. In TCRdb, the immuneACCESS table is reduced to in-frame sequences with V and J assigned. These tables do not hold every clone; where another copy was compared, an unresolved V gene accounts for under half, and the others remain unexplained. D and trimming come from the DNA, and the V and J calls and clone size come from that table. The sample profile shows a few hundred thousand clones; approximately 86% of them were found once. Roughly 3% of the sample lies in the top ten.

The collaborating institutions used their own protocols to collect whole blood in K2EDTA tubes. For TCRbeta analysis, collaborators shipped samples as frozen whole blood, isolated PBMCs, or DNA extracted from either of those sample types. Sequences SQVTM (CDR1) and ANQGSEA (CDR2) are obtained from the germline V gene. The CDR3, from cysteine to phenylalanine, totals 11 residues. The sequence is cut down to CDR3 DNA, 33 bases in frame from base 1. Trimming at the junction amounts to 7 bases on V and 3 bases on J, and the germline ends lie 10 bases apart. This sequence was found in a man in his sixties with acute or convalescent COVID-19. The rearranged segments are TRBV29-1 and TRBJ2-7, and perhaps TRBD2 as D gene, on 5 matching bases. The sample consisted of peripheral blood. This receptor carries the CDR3 CSAEGVYEQYF. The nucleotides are TGCAGCGCAGAGGGTGTCTACGAGCAGTACTTC.